The TCR beta chain under discussion was sequenced for a study of Ad26.COV2.S vaccination and SARS-CoV-2 variants. Study background: COV1001, an Ad26.COV2.S trial, supplied this vaccine-arm donor. Ad26.COV2.S shots went into the muscle once or twice, 56 days apart. General study findings and limits: Vaccine recipients and placebo recipients showed similar non-spike TCR breadth.

Repertoires were generated with immunoSEQ multiplex PCR, while TCRdb's copy carries only in-frame clones and drops some. The sample gives hundreds of thousands of clones, about 89% of which show up once; roughly 1.5% is in the top ten. Germline CDR1 is LNHDA and CDR2 is SQIVND (reference sequence). Trimming shortened V by 3 bases and J by 4 bases, and 13 bases separated the two germline ends. This CDR3 contains 14 residues. As concerns this clone: Its matching antigen is unknown.

Sample treatment: roughly 19 received Ad26.COV2.S at low or high dose, single or two shots; about 5 received placebo; per-sample allocation not given. It was on day 63 after the first vaccine or placebo injection that samples were taken. Donor was an adult aged 18-55 years in Boston. This chain connects TRBV19 to TRBJ2-7; tentatively, D is TRBD1 (6 bases). This TCR derives from a person between 18 and 60 years old who received the Ad26.COV2.S COVID-19 vaccine or a placebo. Here the sequenced sample was peripheral blood, taken in a trial of Ad26.COV2.S vaccine versus placebo. In nucleotides, the CDR3 is TGTGCCAGTAGTATGGAGGCAGGGGCATACGAGCAGTACTTC. It is translated as CASSMEAGAYEQYF.